This T cell receptor beta chain was sequenced in a study of shared clonotypes between healthy human individuals. Across the study: Per donor, CD8 memory used one plate, CD8 naive used two, CD4 memory used three and CD4 naive used three.

The naive CD8 population came from CD45RO-negative cells selected for CCR7, without terminally differentiated effector memory CD45RA+ cells. General study points: As a rule, naive subsets had a larger estimated richness than memory subsets.

Profiling relied on immunoSEQ multiplex PCR, and the TCRdb table lists in-frame clones only, not all of them. The table includes roughly 2,000,000 clones, around 93% detected once. Notes on this clone: Its antigen is undetermined.

CDR1 is SQVTM and CDR2 is ANQGSEA in the germline V gene. V shed 7 bases and J shed 4 bases, with 29 bases lying between them. There are 18 residues in the CDR3. The clonotype was recovered from a man younger than 35 in good health. Some clones in this sample may be carry-over from other donors' samples. V is TRBV29-1 and J is TRBJ1-5; D is perhaps TRBD1 (6 bases). Sample: naive CD8+ T cells from PBMCs. The CDR3 region is CSAGGARAASYGNQPQHF. DNA of the CDR3: TGCAGCGCCGGGGGGGCTAGGGCAGCAAGTTATGGGAATCAGCCCCAGCATTTT.